The 32 T cell receptor beta chains below were found in one sample sequenced in a study of blood T cell repertoires in COVID-19 (dated by TCRdb to 2018 to 2020). Library generation was performed with the immunoSEQ multiplex PCR assay. This immuneACCESS table, as held by TCRdb, lists in-frame sequences with V and J called but not all clones. Of the missing ones, under half trace to an unresolved V gene in checked studies; the others have no known cause. The sample table holds about 200,000 clones, of which less than 85% were seen once. The ten largest clonotypes hold under 10% of the sample. The sample taken for sequencing was peripheral blood. The receptors were gathered from a woman of 80 years or more with COVID-19, enrolled during active disease.

The CDR3 is CASSQNPQGSNEKLFF. In DNA, the CDR3 is TGCGCCAGCAGCCAAAATCCCCAGGGGTCTAATGAAAAACTGTTTTTT. This chain joins TRBV4-1 and TRBJ1-4, with a weak D call TRBD1 (6 bases). The CDR3 totals 16 residues. V was pared by 2 bases and J by 3 bases, with 13 bases between. CDR1 and CDR2 from the germline V gene are MGHRA and YSYEKL.

The genes are TRBV6-5 and TRBJ1-1, with 9 bases fitting TRBD1. The CDR3 loop spans 14 amino acids. Germline lookup yields CDR1 MNHEY and CDR2 SVGAGI. The J segment lost 1 base and the V segment lost 10 bases, leaving 7 bases of the junction unmatched. The CDR3 sequence is CATPRDRANTEAFF. The DNA for the CDR3 is TGTGCCACCCCCCGGGACAGGGCGAACACTGAAGCTTTCTTT.

In this sample, this clone turned up once. The chain combines TRBV7-9 with TRBJ2-5; D remains unclear. The CDR3 length is 13 residues. The V gene's germline CDR1 is SEHNR and CDR2 FQNEAQ (reference sequence). The ends were cut back, 0 bases at V and 5 bases at J, with 7 bases in the middle. The CDR3 is CASSLAQWETQYF. CDR3 in DNA: TGTGCCAGCAGCTTAGCGCAGTGGGAGACCCAGTACTTC. Combining the CDR3 with reference TRBV7-9 and TRBJ2-5 gives the whole variable domain DTGVSQNPRHKITKRGQNVTFRCDPISEHNRLYWYRQTLGQGPEFLTYFQNEAQLEKSRLLSDRFSAERPKGSFSTLEIQRTEQGDSAMYLCASSLAQWETQYFGPGTRLLVL.

The chain combines TRBV18 with TRBJ1-2, with D hard to call. Germline CDR1 reads KGHSH; CDR2 reads LQKENI. This CDR3 region has 15 residues. Trimming took 2 bases from V and 6 from J, leaving 16 bases between them. This CDR3 is CASSPGQAKIDGYTF. Written as DNA, the CDR3 is TGTGCCAGCTCACCAGGGCAGGCTAAAATTGATGGCTACACCTTC.

V and J are TRBV10-1 and TRBJ1-2; 7 bases map to TRBD1. The CDR3 is 14 amino acids. V was pared by 6 bases and J by 4 bases, with 8 bases of the junction left unmatched. The germline CDR1 and CDR2 sequences are WNHNN and SYGVQD (reference sequence). Written as DNA, the CDR3 is TGCGCCAGCAGCCCAGGGGGTGACCCCTATGGCTACACCTTC. It translates to CASSPGGDPYGYTF.

The chain joins TRBV27 to TRBJ1-2, with D possibly being TRBD1 (6 bases). Germline lookup yields CDR1 MNHEY and CDR2 SMNVEV (reference sequence). Trimming shortened V by 5 bases and J by 4 bases, and 14 bases separated the two germline ends. The CDR3 contains 14 residues. CDR3 loop: CASSATGSTYGYTF. CDR3 sequence (DNA): TGTGCCAGCAGTGCAACAGGGTCAACCTATGGCTACACCTTC.

This rearrangement joins TRBV2 to TRBJ1-6, with D unclear. The V gene lost 6 bases and the J gene lost 9 bases, with 15 bases spanning the gap. The CDR3 spans 14 residues. CDR1 and CDR2 from the germline V gene are SNHLY and FYNNEI. The CDR3 protein is CASSEQVVGSPLHF. DNA of the CDR3: TGTGCCAGCAGCGAGCAGGTAGTGGGTTCACCCCTCCACTTT.

The rearrangement links TRBV3-1 (or the pseudogene TRBV3-2) to TRBJ2-1; TRBD2 aligns across 10 bases. The CDR3 length is 14 residues. V trimming: 4 bases; J trimming: 10 bases; junction bases outside the gene matches: 7. Germline CDR1 and CDR2: LGHDT and YNNKEL (reference sequence). This chain's CDR3 is CASSRLAGDLEQFF. The CDR3 nucleotides are TGTGCCAGCAGCCGGCTAGCGGGAGATTTGGAGCAGTTCTTC.

The chain combines TRBV6-2 or TRBV6-3 with TRBJ2-5; 9 bases line up with TRBD1. CDR1 is MNHEY, CDR2 SVGEGT, per germline. V gave up 6 bases and J gave up 5 bases; unmatched junction bases: 16. This CDR3 has 17 residues. This CDR3 reads CASSRGVSGTGSETQYF. The DNA of the CDR3 is TGTGCCAGCAGCCGAGGAGTTTCCGGGACAGGGTCGGAGACCCAGTACTTC.

This rearrangement joins TRBV10-2 to TRBJ1-2; D might be TRBD1 (6 bases). This CDR3 comprises 14 residues. Germline V lookup: CDR1 WSHSY, CDR2 SAAADI. V was shortened by 10 bases and J by 5 bases, with 20 bases between the two germline ends. The CDR3: CATGMAGVRYGYTF. In DNA, the CDR3 is TGCGCCACCGGGATGGCAGGGGTGAGGTATGGCTACACCTTC.

V gene TRBV3-1 (or the pseudogene TRBV3-2) combines with J gene TRBJ1-1; D is possibly TRBD1 (5 bases). The CDR3 consists of 13 residues. V gave up 4 bases and J gave up 11 bases, with 17 bases separating them. Germline loops: CDR1 LGHDT, CDR2 YNNKEL (reference sequence). The CDR3 loop reads CASSLSLGGGAFF. CDR3 coding DNA: TGTGCCAGCAGCCTTTCTTTGGGGGGAGGCGCTTTCTTT.

The chain joins TRBV21-1 to TRBJ1-2. TRBV21-1 has pseudogene status. This CDR3 comprises 12 residues. The CDR3 region has the DNA TGTGCCAGCAGCCGGGGGTCCTATGGCTACACCTTC. Translated, it gives CASSRGSYGYTF.

V and J are TRBV10-3 and TRBJ1-3; D is undetermined. With 2 bases removed from V and 2 bases from J, the gap between germline ends came to 4 bases. The CDR3 spans 13 residues. Germline CDR1 ENHRY, CDR2 SYGVKD. The CDR3 reads CAISETAGNTIYF. The CDR3, as DNA: TGTGCCATCAGTGAGACAGCTGGAAACACCATATATTTT.

The rearrangement uses TRBV28 and TRBJ1-3; D remains unclear. Germline CDR1 reads MDHEN; CDR2 reads SYDVKM. The V end lost 9 bases, the J end lost 0 bases, and 9 bases lay between the germline ends. The CDR3 runs to 13 residues. This chain's CDR3 is CASALVSGNTIYF. The CDR3 region has the DNA TGTGCCAGTGCATTAGTCTCTGGAAACACCATATATTTT. Full variable domain (remainder filled in from reference TRBV28 and TRBJ1-3): DVKVTQSSRYLVKRTGEKVFLECVQDMDHENMFWYRQDPGLGLRLIYFSYDVKMKEKGDIPEGYSVSREKKERFSLILESASTNQTSMYLCASALVSGNTIYFGEGSWLTVV.

This chain joins TRBV14 and TRBJ2-3; the match to TRBD2 covers 13 bases. Germline V gene sequence: CDR1 SGHDN, CDR2 FVKESK. The CDR3 loop spans 16 amino acids. J was trimmed by 3 bases and V by 2 bases; bases with no gene match: 2. The CDR3 sequence: CASSQPGLAGTDTQYF. The CDR3 nucleotides are TGTGCCAGCAGCCAACCGGGACTAGCGGGAACAGATACGCAGTATTTT.

The table lists this clone with many counts. V usage is TRBV6-5 and J usage is TRBJ2-4; D possibly corresponds to TRBD1 (6 bases). The germline gives CDR1 MNHEY, CDR2 SVGAGI. Trimming shortened V by 6 bases and J by 0 bases, and 9 bases separated the two germline ends. The CDR3 is 14 amino acids. The CDR3 DNA reads as TGTGCCAGCAGGCTGACAGGAGCCAAAAACATTCAGTACTTC. Its translation: CASRLTGAKNIQYF.

The table lists this clone with a count of one. J is TRBJ1-1 and V is TRBV6-4; 7 nucleotides agree with TRBD1. Germline V gene lookup returns CDR1 MRHNA and CDR2 SNTAGT. This CDR3 has 14 residues. Trimming cost V 7 bases and J 1 base; bases outside gene matches: 6. The CDR3: CASKRGQGNTEAFF. The CDR3 DNA reads TGTGCCAGCAAAAGGGGGCAGGGGAACACTGAAGCTTTCTTT.

The genes are TRBV5-4 and TRBJ1-2, with a tentative D call TRBD1 (6 bases). The germline V gene has CDR1 SGHNT and CDR2 YYREEE (reference sequence). This CDR3 has 14 residues. The V gene lost 2 bases and the J gene lost 8 bases, with 16 bases spanning the gap. DNA of the CDR3: TGTGCCAGCAGCTTACAGGGCGTCGGTGGGGGCTACACCTTC. It codes for CASSLQGVGGGYTF.

The chain links TRBV6-5 to TRBJ2-1; 8 positions agree with TRBD2. Germline CDR1 and CDR2: MNHEY and SVGAGI. The CDR3 length is 16 residues. V lost 4 bases and J lost 6; bases outside the gene matches: 11. CDR3 protein: CASSSLLRGAVNEQFF. The DNA of the CDR3 is TGTGCCAGCAGTTCTCTATTGCGGGGGGCGGTCAATGAGCAGTTCTTC.

The J gene is TRBJ1-2, the V gene TRBV7-6; a weak D match, TRBD1 (6 bases). CDR3 length equals 16 residues. Per the germline V gene, CDR1 is SGHVS and CDR2 is FNYEAQ. V was trimmed by 3 bases and J by 7 bases, leaving 21 bases between them. In nucleotides, the CDR3 is TGTGCCAGCAGCTTCCGGGAAGCCCTCAGGGGATTTGGCTACACCTTC. It encodes CASSFREALRGFGYTF.

Regarding this clone: This same CDR3 is encoded by further DNA sequences in the sample. The J gene is TRBJ1-2, the V gene TRBV5-1; D is undetermined. Germline assignment: CDR1 SGHRS and CDR2 YFSETQ. CDR3 length equals 14 residues. Trimming stripped 0 bases from V and 4 bases from J, with 10 bases between. This CDR3 is CASSLGTGGYGYTF. CDR3 nucleotides: TGCGCCAGCAGCTTGGGCACGGGTGGCTATGGCTACACCTTC.

This clone was picked up one time. The gene calls are TRBV2 and TRBJ1-1; the D gene is possibly TRBD1 (6 bases). CDR3 size: 12 residues. Germline values: CDR1 SNHLY, CDR2 FYNNEI. V lost 5 bases to trimming and J lost 7 bases, with 11 bases between them. In DNA, the CDR3 is TGTGCCAGCAGTAAGGGGGTAGGTGAAGCTTTCTTT. Translation: CASSKGVGEAFF.

The chain recombines TRBV3-1 (or the pseudogene TRBV3-2) with TRBJ2-1; 8 bases are shared with TRBD2. V shed 1 base, J shed 3 bases, and the junction held 5 bases outside the gene matches. CDR3 length equals 16 residues. Germline V gene lookup returns CDR1 LGHDT and CDR2 YNNKEL (reference sequence). The CDR3 DNA sequence: TGTGCCAGCAGCCAAGTGGGTAGCGGGAACTACAATGAGCAGTTCTTC. Protein sequence: CASSQVGSGNYNEQFF.

Regarding this clone: In the same sample, other DNA sequences code for this CDR3. CDR3 sequence reads: CASSQRGSYEQYF. The CDR3 nucleotides read TGTGCCAGCAGCCAACGCGGCTCCTACGAGCAGTACTTC. The rearrangement links TRBV4-2 to TRBJ2-7; no reliable D call. There are 13 residues in the CDR3. Germline lookup yields CDR1 LGHNA and CDR2 YNFKEQ. Trimming cost V 2 bases and J 0 bases, with 5 bases left between them.

The chain is built from TRBV5-1 and TRBJ1-6, with D perhaps matching TRBD1 (6 bases). The CDR3 length is 13 residues. Trimming stripped 0 bases from V and 14 bases from J, with 12 bases between. Germline lookup yields CDR1 SGHRS and CDR2 YFSETQ. CDR3 region: CASSLVGRGTLHF. DNA of the CDR3: TGCGCCAGCAGCTTGGTGGGCAGGGGAACCCTCCACTTT.

The gene calls are TRBV4-2 and TRBJ1-5, with unresolved D. CDR1 and CDR2 from the germline V gene are LGHNA and YNFKEQ. This CDR3 has 13 amino acids. V shed 1 base and J shed 3 bases, with 4 bases lying between them. CDR3 in DNA: TGTGCCAGCAGCCAAGGGGCCAATCAGCCCCAGCATTTT. Its protein product is CASSQGANQPQHF.

This clone was counted between two and nine times. This chain connects TRBV5-1 to TRBJ2-5; 7 nucleotides align to TRBD2. The CDR3 has 16 residues. V lost 5 bases and J lost 4; bases outside the gene matches: 14. CDR1 and CDR2 (germline): SGHRS, YFSETQ. CDR3 nucleotide sequence: TGCGCCAGCAGAAAGCGGGACCTTTGGGGGGGAGAGACCCAGTACTTC. This codes for CASRKRDLWGGETQYF.

The chain employs TRBV28 and TRBJ1-5; no definite D call. The CDR3 has 17 amino acids. Germline V CDR1 and CDR2: MDHEN, SYDVKM. Trimming took off 5 bases at V and 4 bases at J, with 21 bases between the two ends. CDR3 bases: TGTGCCAGCAGTCTCGCCCCGCAAAGGAGACTTAATCAGCCCCAGCATTTT. Translating it yields CASSLAPQRRLNQPQHF.

This chain uses TRBV5-4 with TRBJ2-7; 9 bases fit TRBD1. J lost 4 bases, V lost 3 bases, and 5 bases had no gene match. The CDR3 contains 14 residues. The germline gives CDR1 SGHNT, CDR2 YYREEE (reference sequence). The CDR3 protein is CASSSPTGGYEQYF. The DNA of the CDR3 is TGTGCCAGCAGCTCCCCGACAGGGGGGTACGAGCAGTACTTC.

The J gene is TRBJ1-6, the V gene TRBV6-4; D is ambiguous. The length of the CDR3 is 14 residues. Looked up from germline, CDR1 is MRHNA and CDR2 is SNTAGT. V lost 5 bases and J 3 bases, leaving 8 bases between the germline ends. CDR3 region: CASSPGSYNSPLHF. As DNA, the CDR3 is TGTGCCAGCAGTCCGGGGAGCTATAATTCACCCCTCCACTTT.

Points on this clone: One junction end does not reproduce the germline sequence, and a read error may be involved. This chain uses TRBV11-2 with TRBJ1-1; D is ambiguous. The CDR3 extends over 13 amino acids. Germline lookup yields CDR1 SGHAT and CDR2 FQNNGV. The CDR3 nucleotides read TGTGCCAGCAGCTTAGGATCGAGGGTGGGCGTGATCTTT. This encodes CASSLGSRVGVIF.

This chain connects TRBV24-1 to TRBJ2-1; D might be TRBD2 (5 bases). From germline, CDR1 is KGHDR and CDR2 SFDVKD. Trimming stripped 2 bases from V and 7 bases from J, with 11 bases between. CDR3 size: 14 residues. DNA for the CDR3: TGTGCCACCAGTGATTCTTTCAAGCGGAATGAGCAGTTCTTC. Its protein product is CATSDSFKRNEQFF.